These 26 T cell receptor beta chains share one sample of origin, sequenced in a study of metastatic and nonmetastatic thyroid tumors. No treatment of any kind had been given to any patient before thyroid surgery. TCRdb re-called clones from the PCR reads using MiXCR. The top ten hold about 20% of the sample, which has tens of thousands of clones, less than 40% seen once. What was sequenced was blood. These receptors all stem from a male donor with papillary thyroid cancer or a benign thyroid nodule (not recorded which). Some clones in this sample may be carry-over from other donors' samples.

The J gene is TRBJ2-5, the V gene TRBV4-2; D not resolved. Trimming stripped 7 bases from V and 2 bases from J, with 11 bases between. CDR3 length: 13 amino acids. The germline V gene encodes CDR1 LGHNA and CDR2 YNFKEQ. CDR3 in amino acids: CASIGSDQETQYF. The CDR3 nucleotides read TGTGCCAGCATCGGGTCGGATCAAGAGACCCAGTACTTC.

The chain combines TRBV5-1 with TRBJ1-5; D gene unclear. Germline assignment: CDR1 SGHRS and CDR2 YFSETQ. Trimming stripped 0 bases from V and 2 bases from J, with 6 bases between. The CDR3 consists of 14 residues. The CDR3 spells CASSLGVGNQPQHF. The CDR3 nucleotides read TGCGCCAGCAGCTTGGGAGTAGGCAATCAGCCCCAGCATTTT.

By share of the sample, this clone is medium-sized. One junction end disagrees with the germline gene, perhaps due to a read error. V and J are TRBV10-3 and TRBJ2-5; 9 bases are shared with TRBD1. This CDR3 region has 15 residues. CDR1 is ENHRY and CDR2 is SYGVKD in the germline V gene. The CDR3 sequence: CAINEGTGTAETQYF. In DNA, the CDR3 is TGTGCCATCAATGAGGGGACAGGGACCGCAGAGACCCAGTACTTC.

This clone was recorded a few times. The V and J genes are TRBV15 and TRBJ2-2, with D hard to call. The CDR3 totals 13 residues. V lost 9 bases, J lost 7 bases, and 15 bases lay in between. Germline V gene lookup returns CDR1 LNHNV and CDR2 YYDKDF (reference sequence). CDR3 sequence: CATNIKFGGELFF. The CDR3 region has the DNA TGTGCCACAAACATAAAGTTCGGCGGGGAGCTGTTTTTT.

The J gene is TRBJ1-4, the V gene TRBV11-2; D not resolved. The CDR3 is 14 amino acids. V was cut by 3 bases and J by 5 bases, with 10 bases left in between. The germline CDR1 and CDR2 sequences are SGHAT and FQNNGV. In DNA, the CDR3 is TGTGCCAGCAGCTTCGGGAGCTTGAATGAAAAACTGTTTTTT. This sequence encodes CASSFGSLNEKLFF.

The count of this clone is one. The J gene is TRBJ1-1, the V gene TRBV5-1; D call uncertain. The germline gives CDR1 SGHRS, CDR2 YFSETQ. The CDR3 is 15 amino acids. Trimming pared 1 base from V and 3 bases from J, leaving 13 bases between. DNA for the CDR3: TGCGCCAGCAGCTTGCCCTCCGAAGGATACACTGAAGCTTTCTTT. This sequence encodes CASSLPSEGYTEAFF.

This clone was seen repeatedly, ten times or more. CDR3 protein: CASSVGTGSTGELFF. The CDR3 DNA is TGTGCCAGCAGCGTTGGGACAGGGTCCACCGGGGAGCTGTTTTTT. The chain employs TRBV9 and TRBJ2-2; 9 bases align to TRBD1. The V gene's germline CDR1 is SGDLS and CDR2 YYNGEE. The CDR3 is 15 residues long. V dropped 2 bases and J dropped 4; count of bases not matched to a gene: 3.

This chain joins TRBV7-9 and TRBJ2-7, with D perhaps TRBD1 or TRBD2 (5 bases each). CDR1 and CDR2 from the germline V gene are SEHNR and FQNEAQ (reference sequence). This CDR3 is built from 13 residues. V shed 3 bases and J shed 1 base, with 7 bases lying between them. The CDR3 region is CASSFGGSYEQYF. The CDR3 DNA follows: TGTGCCAGCAGCTTTGGGGGTTCCTACGAGCAGTACTTC.

This clone was observed at least ten times. Additional DNA sequences in this sample encode the identical CDR3. CDR3 DNA: TGTGCCAGCAGTTTACAGGTGAACACTGAAGCTTTCTTT. Its protein product is CASSLQVNTEAFF. The chain combines TRBV28 with TRBJ1-1; D is undetermined. The germline V gene encodes CDR1 MDHEN and CDR2 SYDVKM. This CDR3 region has 13 residues. Trimming left V 2 bases short and J 0 bases short, with 4 bases between. Combining the CDR3 with reference TRBV28 and TRBJ1-1 gives the whole variable domain DVKVTQSSRYLVKRTGEKVFLECVQDMDHENMFWYRQDPGLGLRLIYFSYDVKMKEKGDIPEGYSVSREKKERFSLILESASTNQTSMYLCASSLQVNTEAFFGQGTRLTVV.

In this sample, this clone is medium-sized. The gene calls are TRBV28 and TRBJ2-3; D not certain. V lost 5 bases and J lost 2, with 11 bases in between. The CDR3 contains 14 residues. Germline lookup yields CDR1 MDHEN and CDR2 SYDVKM. In DNA form, the CDR3 reads TGTGCCAGCAGTCCCTTGTTGGACACAGATACGCAGTATTTT. Translated, it gives CASSPLLDTDTQYF.

Concerning this clone: Distinct nucleotide sequences in the sample also encode this CDR3. The J gene is TRBJ1-5, the V gene TRBV20-1, with unresolved D. The CDR3 sequence is 16 residues long. Trimming took 0 bases from V and 2 from J, leaving 14 bases between them. Per germline, CDR1 DFQATT and CDR2 SNEGSKA (reference sequence). The CDR3 loop is CSARDDVSLGNQPQHF. The CDR3 DNA follows: TGCAGTGCTAGAGACGACGTAAGTCTCGGCAATCAGCCCCAGCATTTT.

The chain has TRBV18 and TRBJ1-2; no definite D call. Trimming took 3 bases from V and 0 from J, leaving 5 bases between them. The CDR3 is 13 amino acids. The germline V gene encodes CDR1 KGHSH and CDR2 LQKENI. CDR3 protein: CASSPDSNYGYTF. In nucleotides, the CDR3 is TGTGCCAGCTCACCGGATTCTAACTATGGCTACACCTTC.

This clone was detected a few times. This chain links TRBV5-1 with TRBJ1-1; perhaps TRBD1 as D (5 bases). The CDR3 loop spans 15 amino acids. The V end was cut by 6 bases, the J end by 4 bases, with 19 bases between. Germline-derived CDR1 and CDR2 are SGHRS and YFSETQ. CDR3 sequence (DNA): TGCGCCAGCACCCAACAGGCAGGGTATCTCACTGAAGCTTTCTTT. Its protein is CASTQQAGYLTEAFF.

This clone was detected a few times. CDR3 region: CASTELTVNTEAFF. The CDR3 nucleotides are TGTGCCAGCACCGAATTGACAGTGAACACTGAAGCTTTCTTT. The V and J genes are TRBV6-2 or TRBV6-3 and TRBJ1-1; weak D call: TRBD1 (5 bases). The CDR3 is made up of 14 amino acids. Germline assignment: CDR1 MNHEY and CDR2 SVGEGT. V lost 7 bases, J lost 0 bases, and 12 bases lay in between.

This clone was observed at least ten times. A much larger clone sits a single nucleotide away, making a read error possible. This CDR3 fails to terminate in the conserved phenylalanine or tryptophan, so it likely reflects a read error. The limits of the CDR3 on the DNA are not certain, so only TCRdb's listed CDR3 is given. V and J are TRBV20-1 and TRBJ1-2. CDR1 and CDR2 (germline): DFQATT, SNEGSKA (reference sequence). The CDR3 is 13 residues long, counting both termini. The CDR3 sequence is CSARQPASYGYTC.

The chain couples TRBV28 to TRBJ2-7; either TRBD1 or TRBD2 may supply D (5 bases each). CDR1 and CDR2 (germline): MDHEN, SYDVKM. The CDR3 consists of 13 residues. V was shortened by 6 bases and J by 2 bases, with 11 bases between the two germline ends. CDR3 amino acids: CASRRDGPYEQYF. In nucleotides, the CDR3 is TGTGCCAGCAGACGGGACGGACCCTACGAGCAGTACTTC.

This clone was recorded at least ten times. The CDR3 end shows no conserved phenylalanine or tryptophan, and so a read error is likely. No DNA is shown, since the ends of the CDR3 on it are uncertain; the CDR3 is the one TCRdb lists. The CDR3 sequence is CSARDRVFTYNEQLV. The gene calls are TRBV20-1 and TRBJ2-1; the listed D gene, TRBD1, was not tested against the DNA. A total of 15 residues make up the CDR3, ends included. The germline CDR1 and CDR2 sequences are DFQATT and SNEGSKA (reference sequence).

The chain recombines TRBV9 with TRBJ2-1, with 10 bases that match TRBD2. Germline V CDR1 and CDR2: SGDLS, YYNGEE. The CDR3 has 17 amino acids. Trimming at V came to 0 bases and at J to 2 bases, leaving 5 bases not matched to a gene. The CDR3: CASSVGSGLAAYNEQFF. The CDR3 bases are TGTGCCAGCAGCGTAGGGTCAGGACTAGCGGCCTACAATGAGCAGTTCTTC.

Comment on this clone: At one end the junction does not follow the germline gene, possibly because of a read error. The chain uses TRBV6-1 and TRBJ2-5, with 10 bases fitting TRBD2. The CDR3 is 15 amino acids. CDR1 MNHNS and CDR2 SASEGT come from the germline V gene. CDR3 protein: CASSEGPAGGETQYF. In DNA form, the CDR3 reads TGTGCCAGTAGTGAAGGCCCAGCGGGAGGGGAGACCCAGTACTTC.

This clone turned up a few times. The J gene is TRBJ2-7, the V gene TRBV2, with TRBD1 matching over 10 bases. Germline assignment: CDR1 SNHLY and CDR2 FYNNEI. V lost 8 bases to trimming and J lost 3 bases; unmatched junction nucleotides: 1. This CDR3 has 12 residues. CDR3 bases: TGTGCCAGCGGGACAGGGGACTACGAGCAGTACTTC. This sequence encodes CASGTGDYEQYF.

This clone was seen more than once but under ten times. V and J are TRBV6-1 and TRBJ1-4; no clear D gene. CDR1 is MNHNS and CDR2 is SASEGT in the germline V gene. Trimming removed 8 bases at V and 3 bases at J, with 13 bases between. The CDR3 loop spans 14 amino acids. CDR3: CASQATFSNEKLFF. CDR3 DNA sequence: TGTGCCAGCCAGGCTACTTTTTCTAATGAAAAACTGTTTTTT.

The V and J genes are TRBV18 and TRBJ2-7, with D hard to call. Germline V gene lookup returns CDR1 KGHSH and CDR2 LQKENI. Trimming left V 0 bases short and J 4 bases short, with 10 bases between. The CDR3 length is 14 residues. In DNA, the CDR3 is TGTGCCAGCTCACCACCGTCAGGAGTATACGAGCAGTACTTC. Its translation is CASSPPSGVYEQYF.

This clone has just a few counts. This chain links TRBV6-2 or TRBV6-3 with TRBJ1-5, with D hard to call. Germline CDR1 MNHEY, CDR2 SVGEGT. Deletions cut 7 bases from V and 2 bases from J, with 9 bases between. This CDR3 is 13 amino acids long. The CDR3 DNA reads as TGTGCCAGCACTGGTATTGGCAATCAGCCCCAGCATTTT. This codes for CASTGIGNQPQHF.

Within the sample, this clone is medium-sized (0.01 to 0.1%). This chain links TRBV12-3 or TRBV12-4 with TRBJ1-1, with 7 bases that match TRBD1. This CDR3 spans 13 amino acids. Trimming took 6 bases from V and 1 from J; bases not matched to a gene: 2. Here the CDR3 DNA reads TGTGCCAGCAGGACAGGGCAGAACACTGAAGCTTTCTTT. The encoded protein is CASRTGQNTEAFF.

This clone was counted a few times. This sequence joins TRBV12-3 or TRBV12-4 and TRBJ2-7, with no clear D. V lost 0 bases, J lost 3 bases, and 9 bases lay in between. The CDR3 totals 14 residues. The CDR3 nucleotides are TGTGCCAGCAGTTTAGCCATCACCAACTACGAGCAGTACTTC. Translated, it gives CASSLAITNYEQYF.

By frequency in the sample, this clone is medium-sized (0.01 to 0.1%). This chain links TRBV7-2 with TRBJ1-1, with D possibly being TRBD1 (5 bases). Germline CDR1 is SGHTA and CDR2 is FQGNSA. This CDR3 is built from 15 residues. V was shortened by 5 bases and J by 4 bases, with 17 bases between the two germline ends. CDR3 DNA: TGTGCCAGCAGCAAGCCGCGGGGCCGGGGCACTGAAGCTTTCTTT. Translated: CASSKPRGRGTEAFF.